The 7 T cell receptor beta chains given below trace back to one sample, sequenced in a study of blood T cell repertoires in COVID-19. Some clones are missing from TCRdb's copy, which holds only in-frame ones; the method was immunoSEQ multiplex PCR. The sample consists of approximately 100,000 clones, over 75% of them appearing once. Sequencing was carried out using peripheral blood. The receptors were sampled from a woman in her fifties or sixties with acute or convalescent COVID-19.

V and J are TRBV10-3 and TRBJ1-1; D not certain. Trimming shortened V by 10 bases and J by 1 base, and 13 bases separated the two germline ends. The CDR3 extends over 13 amino acids. The germline gives CDR1 ENHRY, CDR2 SYGVKD. As DNA, the CDR3 is TGTGCCACCCGGTGGCAGGAGAACACTGAAGCTTTCTTT. Its translation is CATRWQENTEAFF.

The rearrangement joins TRBV5-1 to TRBJ1-5; TRBD1 agrees at 7 bases. Trimming took 2 bases from V and 6 from J; bases not matched to a gene: 8. This CDR3 contains 15 residues. Germline CDR1 is SGHRS and CDR2 is YFSETQ. This CDR3 is CASSLVGGEGQPQHF. Here the CDR3 DNA reads TGCGCCAGCAGCTTAGTAGGGGGCGAAGGTCAGCCCCAGCATTTT.

The V gene is TRBV24-1, the J gene TRBJ2-3, with D possibly matching TRBD1 (7 bases). Germline V CDR1 and CDR2: KGHDR, SFDVKD. V dropped 5 bases and J dropped 0 bases, with 14 bases sitting between them. The CDR3 consists of 16 residues. Here the CDR3 reads CATSAGRGDSTDTQYF. The CDR3 bases are TGTGCCACCAGTGCGGGCAGGGGGGACAGCACAGATACGCAGTATTTT.

J is TRBJ2-1 and V is TRBV5-1; no reliable D call. Deletions cut 5 bases from V and 7 bases from J, with 13 bases between. CDR3 size: 13 residues. Germline-derived CDR1 and CDR2 are SGHRS and YFSETQ. CDR3 coding DNA: TGCGCCAGCAGAGCACAGAATAAGAATGAGCAGTTCTTC. Its protein is CASRAQNKNEQFF.

The V and J genes are TRBV2 and TRBJ1-5; TRBD1 matches 7 bases. This CDR3 comprises 16 residues. Germline values: CDR1 SNHLY, CDR2 FYNNEI. The ends lost 6 bases at V and 9 bases at J; junction bases unmatched: 17. CDR3 DNA: TGTGCCAGCAGGAGGGGGTCAGGGGGTCCGTTAGGGCCCCAGCATTTT. Encoded protein: CASRRGSGGPLGPQHF.

This clone was seen more than once but under ten times. V and J are TRBV5-1 and TRBJ2-7; the match to TRBD1 covers 7 bases. The CDR3 length is 17 residues. The ends lost 4 bases at V and 4 bases at J; junction bases unmatched: 17. Looked up from germline, CDR1 is SGHRS and CDR2 is YFSETQ. CDR3 bases: TGCGCCAGCAGCCCCGGAGAGGGGGCGGCGGCTCGGTACGAGCAGTACTTC. It yields the protein CASSPGEGAAARYEQYF.

The chain is built from TRBV5-1 and TRBJ2-7; D is uncertain. From germline, CDR1 is SGHRS and CDR2 YFSETQ. The CDR3 loop spans 15 amino acids. V was clipped by 4 bases and J by 0 bases, with 14 bases between them. The DNA of the CDR3 is TGCGCCAGCAGCCCCCGACTGGCGAGCTCCTACGAGCAGTACTTC. Protein sequence: CASSPRLASSYEQYF.